These T cell receptor beta chains were read from a single sample in a study of T cell changes during pregnancy in multiple sclerosis. Only in-frame clones appear in the TCRdb table, and some are missing; sequencing was by immunoSEQ multiplex PCR. The data contain roughly 93,000 clones, 85% to 95% of them singletons. The starting material was peripheral blood, obtained after pregnancy. The source of these receptors is a female donor with multiple sclerosis, enrolled in a pregnancy study. The CDR3 runs from the conserved cysteine through the conserved F or W. The D gene is left open where the match is weak. Clone size is not always given. Where it is, it says once, few, many or a class for expanded clones.

size	J	D	V	length	DNA	CDR3
NA	TRBJ1-1	TRBD1	TRBV7-9	11	TGTGCCAGCAGAGGACAGGAGGGAGCTTTCTTT	CASRGQEGAFF
NA	TRBJ1-2	NA	TRBV6-6	12	TGTGCCAGCAGTAGGGAGAACTATGGCTACACCTTC	CASSRENYGYTF
NA	TRBJ2-7	TRBD1	TRBV18	14	TGTGCCAGCTCACCAGGGGACAGTTCCTACGAGCAGTACTTC	CASSPGDSSYEQYF
NA	TRBJ2-5	TRBD2	TRBV6-1	15	TGTGCCAGCAGTGATCTGGGGGGGGTGGGGGAGACCCAGTACTTC	CASSDLGGVGETQYF
NA	TRBJ1-2	TRBD1	TRBV19	16	TGTGCCAGTAGCCCCTCGGGGACAGGCAGCCTCTATGGCTACACCTTC	CASSPSGTGSLYGYTF
NA	TRBJ1-2	TRBD1	TRBV19	14	TGTGCCAGTAGTAGGGGACAGGGGACGAATGGCTACACCTTC	CASSRGQGTNGYTF
NA	TRBJ1-2	TRBD1	TRBV6-5	14	TGTGCCAGCAGCTCCCAAGGGGGCGCGGATGGCTACACCTTC	CASSSQGGADGYTF
NA	TRBJ2-5	TRBD2	TRBV5-5	15	TGTGCCAGCAGCTTGGCTAGCGGAGTCGACGGGACCCAGTACTTC	CASSLASGVDGTQYF
NA	TRBJ1-2	TRBD1	TRBV7-9	12	TGTGCCAGCAGCGACAGGGTATATGGCTACACCTTC	CASSDRVYGYTF
NA	TRBJ1-2	NA	TRBV9	15	TGTGCCAGCACCTCCATGGGGGACTCTAACTATGGCTACACCTTC	CASTSMGDSNYGYTF
NA	TRBJ1-1	NA	TRBV19	17	TGTGCCAGTAGTCCCGCGGGGGCAGGAAGGTTGAACACTGAAGCTTTCTTT	CASSPAGAGRLNTEAFF
NA	TRBJ2-7	TRBD2	TRBV6-5	15	TGTGCCAGCAGTTATAGCGGGCGCAGCTCCTACGAGCAGTACTTC	CASSYSGRSSYEQYF
NA	TRBJ2-7	TRBD2	TRBV27	15	TGTGCCAGCAGTTCCGGACTAGTTGGCTCCTACGAGCAGTACTTC	CASSSGLVGSYEQYF
NA	TRBJ1-1	NA	TRBV7-7	15	TGTGCCAGCAGCACTCGACAGGCTTTGAGTACTGAAGCTTTCTTT	CASSTRQALSTEAFF
NA	TRBJ1-3	TRBD1	TRBV2	14	TGTGCCAGCAGCACACAGGGGGCTGGAAACACCATATATTTT	CASSTQGAGNTIYF
once	TRBJ2-1	TRBD2	TRBV5-1	17	TGCGCCAGCAGCGTTTACGGACTAGCGGGAGCGAGCAATGAGCAGTTCTTC	CASSVYGLAGASNEQFF
NA	TRBJ2-3	TRBD2	TRBV5-1	15	TGCGCCAGCAGCTCGGGACTAGCAGAGACAGATACGCAGTATTTT	CASSSGLAETDTQYF
NA	TRBJ1-1	NA	TRBV7-8	17	TGTGCCAGCAGCCTTATCCCCACGGGGGGAGACAACACTGAAGCTTTCTTT	CASSLIPTGGDNTEAFF
NA	TRBJ2-7	NA	TRBV6-1	15	TGTGCCAGCATGAAGGGGACTTCCAGCTCCTACGAGCAGTACTTC	CASMKGTSSSYEQYF
NA	TRBJ1-2	TRBD1	TRBV19	13	TGTGCCAGTAGTATCGGGACAGGCGATGGCTACACCTTC	CASSIGTGDGYTF
NA	TRBJ2-7	TRBD2	TRBV19	19	TGTGCCAGTAGTCCTCAAAAATCTAGCGGGAGGGCGAGGCGGTACGAGCAGTACTTC	CASSPQKSSGRARRYEQYF
NA	TRBJ2-7	TRBD2	TRBV18	17	TGTGCCAGCGCACCTAGACTAGCGGGCCTACCCTCCTACGAGCAGTACTTC	CASAPRLAGLPSYEQYF
NA	TRBJ2-4	TRBD2	TRBV6-6	16	TGTGCCAGCAGTTACATCCCGCGGGAGGGAGGGAACATTCAGTACTTC	CASSYIPREGGNIQYF
NA	TRBJ2-2	TRBD2	TRBV7-9	18	TGTGCCAGCAGTCGGGGACTAGCGGGGGCCGCGAACACCGGGGAGCTGTTTTTT	CASSRGLAGAANTGELFF
once	TRBJ1-1	NA	TRBV5-1	14	TGCGCCAGCAGCTTAGGGAGCCGGAACACTGAAGCTTTCTTT	CASSLGSRNTEAFF
NA	TRBJ2-3	TRBD1	TRBV7-7	19	TGTGCCAGCAGCTTAGAGCTAGGACAGGGGGCTTTGGGCACAGATACGCAGTATTTT	CASSLELGQGALGTDTQYF
NA	TRBJ2-7	TRBD1	TRBV30	12	TGTGCCTGGAGTCGACAGGGGTACGAGCAGTACTTC	CAWSRQGYEQYF
NA	TRBJ1-1	TRBD1	TRBV5-6	14	TGTGCCAGCAGCTTGTGGGCAGGGGGCACTGAAGCTTTCTTT	CASSLWAGGTEAFF
NA	TRBJ1-1	TRBD1	TRBV5-1	14	TGCGCCAGCACGTCACTACAGGGGGCAGCCGAAGCTTTCTTT	CASTSLQGAAEAFF
NA	TRBJ2-1	TRBD2	TRBV6-4	15	TGTGCCAGCAGTGAGGGCGGGAGCTCCTACAATGAGCAGTTCTTC	CASSEGGSSYNEQFF
NA	TRBJ2-3	TRBD1	TRBV11-1	15	TGTGCCAGCAGCCGGACAGGGGGCTCCACAGATACGCAGTATTTT	CASSRTGGSTDTQYF
NA	TRBJ2-1	TRBD2	TRBV5-1	15	TGCGCCAGCAGCGCCACTAGCGGATCCTACAATGAGCAGTTCTTC	CASSATSGSYNEQFF
NA	TRBJ2-3	TRBD2	TRBV5-1	16	TGCGCCAGCAGCTTGGGGGTAGCGGGGTCCACAGATACGCAGTATTTT	CASSLGVAGSTDTQYF
NA	TRBJ2-3	TRBD2	TRBV4-2	17	TGTGCCAGCAGCCAGGAGATAGCGGGGGGGGTCACAGATACGCAGTATTTT	CASSQEIAGGVTDTQYF
NA	TRBJ2-1	NA	TRBV5-1	15	TGCGCCAGCAGCTTAAATCTCGGGGGAAGGGATGAGCAGTTCTTC	CASSLNLGGRDEQFF